The 2 T cell receptor beta chains below were found in one sample sequenced in a study of blood T cell repertoires in COVID-19. Sequenced by immunoSEQ multiplex PCR; TCRdb stores in-frame clones only, minus some. The data hold over 100,000 clones, with about 78% observed a single time. The sequencing input was peripheral blood. The receptors stem from a human donor in a cohort sampled during active or convalescent COVID-19.

This chain connects TRBV7-8 to TRBJ2-7, with 8 bases that match TRBD2. The CDR3 extends over 16 amino acids. The germline V gene has CDR1 SGHVS and CDR2 FQNEAQ. V lost 4 bases to trimming and J lost 5 bases; unmatched junction nucleotides: 13. The CDR3 DNA reads as TGTGCCAGCAGCTCCAGATCAAGGACTAGCTGGGACGAGCAGTACTTC. This translates into CASSSRSRTSWDEQYF.

The rearrangement joins TRBV6-5 to TRBJ1-4; no definite D call. With 6 bases removed from V and 8 bases from J, the gap between germline ends came to 13 bases. The CDR3 totals 13 residues. The germline V gene has CDR1 MNHEY and CDR2 SVGAGI. For the CDR3, the DNA is TGTGCCAGCAGCTCCGCGCGGGGAGAAAAACTGTTTTTT. It encodes CASSSARGEKLFF.